This T cell receptor beta chain is drawn from a study of shared clonotypes between healthy human individuals. Only one count was recorded for this clone. In germline, CDR1 is LNHNV, CDR2 YYDKDF (reference sequence). With V trimmed by 0 bases and J by 7 bases, 12 bases remained unmatched. This CDR3 contains 17 residues. Sequenced by immunoSEQ multiplex PCR; TCRdb stores in-frame clones only, minus some. Counted here are more than 2,000,000 clones, over 90% occurring once; the ten biggest clones make up 0.39%. The chain is built from TRBV15 and TRBJ2-1; 7 bases are shared with TRBD2. The clonotype comes from a young man in good health. Some clones in this sample may be carry-over from other donors' samples. The specimen sequenced was naive CD4+ T cells from PBMCs. The subset denotes: CD45RA+ positively selected. Written as DNA, the CDR3 is TGTGCCACCAGCAGAGATCGAGGACTAGGGTCTCGGAATGAGCAGTTCTTC. This encodes CATSRDRGLGSRNEQFF.